These 23 T cell receptor beta chains came from one sample sequenced in a study of T cell repertoires in cytomegalovirus infection (dated by TCRdb to between 2018 and 2020). Sequencing instrument: Illumina HiSeq 1500. Using fastp at Q25 and MiXCR, TCRdb reprocessed the public reads and kept productive beta chains. Entries are consolidated by CDR3 protein sequence, retaining the most common genes and DNA. Across this sample there are under 200,000 distinct CDR3 sequences, with about a tenth seen only once. The top ten clones comprise about 4.6% of the sample. The sequenced sample was PBMCs. The receptors come from a human donor in good health (CMV status not recorded). Some clones in this sample may be carry-over from other donors' samples.

Only a few counts were recorded for this clonotype. The chain couples TRBV2 to TRBJ1-1; D is undetermined. Trimming removed 3 bases from V and 7 bases from J, with 12 bases in between. CDR1 SNHLY and CDR2 FYNNEI come from the germline V gene. The CDR3 is 13 amino acids. The CDR3 protein is CASSDGPGGEAFF. The CDR3 bases are TGTGCCAGCAGTGACGGTCCGGGCGGTGAAGCTTTCTTT.

J is TRBJ2-3 and V is TRBV7-9, with D possibly matching TRBD2 (6 bases). This CDR3 is built from 15 residues. Trimming removed 4 bases at V and 0 bases at J, with 11 bases between. In germline, CDR1 is SEHNR, CDR2 FQNEAQ (reference sequence). CDR3 protein: CASSYGSTSTDTQYF. The CDR3 coding sequence is TGTGCCAGCAGCTACGGGAGCACTAGCACAGATACGCAGTATTTT.

This clonotype was observed at least ten times. The chain joins TRBV7-2 to TRBJ2-2; D might be TRBD1 (6 bases). The ends were cut back, 1 base at V and 4 bases at J, with 13 bases in the middle. Germline lookup yields CDR1 SGHTA and CDR2 FQGNSA. The CDR3 is 16 residues long. The CDR3 DNA reads TGTGCCAGCAGCTTAGTGTGGACAGCATCCACCGGGGAGCTGTTTTTT. It codes for CASSLVWTASTGELFF.

This clonotype was observed at least ten times. The chain couples TRBV7-8 to TRBJ2-1; 8 bases agree with TRBD2. The germline gives CDR1 SGHVS, CDR2 FQNEAQ. The CDR3 is made up of 16 amino acids. Trimming cost V 4 bases and J 4 bases; bases outside gene matches: 9. The CDR3 DNA is TGTGCCAGCAGCTCCTGGGGGGCGGGGGGTTACAATGAGCAGTTCTTC. Protein product: CASSSWGAGGYNEQFF.

This clonotype was seen a handful of times. The CDR3 spells CASSMLRLAHNEQFF. CDR3 bases: TGTGCCAGCAGTATGCTAAGACTAGCCCACAATGAGCAGTTCTTC. The chain links TRBV28 to TRBJ2-1; 7 bases are a match to TRBD2. From germline, CDR1 is MDHEN and CDR2 SYDVKM. CDR3 size: 15 residues. The V gene end was trimmed by 5 bases and the J gene end by 5 bases; junction bases not matched to a gene: 9.

This clonotype showed up just a few times. The J gene is TRBJ2-3, the V gene TRBV12-3 or TRBV12-4; perhaps TRBD2 as D (7 bases). Trimming cost V 8 bases and J 1 base, with 10 bases left between them. The CDR3 is 13 amino acids. CDR3 DNA sequence: TGTGCCAGCGACGGGGGGCGCACAGATACGCAGTATTTT. It yields the protein CASDGGRTDTQYF.

This clonotype appeared many times. The rearrangement links TRBV18 to TRBJ2-1; 9 bases fit TRBD2. The CDR3 extends over 15 amino acids. From germline, CDR1 is KGHSH and CDR2 LQKENI. Germline trimming cut 6 bases from V and 6 bases from J; bases unmatched to any gene: 9. Here the CDR3 reads CASSLPGTSFNEQFF. The CDR3 region has the DNA TGTGCCAGCTCCCTTCCAGGGACTAGCTTCAATGAGCAGTTCTTC.

This clonotype was picked up many times. The gene calls are TRBV7-9 and TRBJ1-4; 8 bases match TRBD1. Germline lookup yields CDR1 SEHNR and CDR2 FQNEAQ (reference sequence). The CDR3 extends over 16 amino acids. Trimming at V came to 2 bases and at J to 5 bases, leaving 7 bases not matched to a gene. This CDR3 reads CASSLRPGGLNEKLFF. The CDR3 DNA sequence: TGTGCCAGCAGCTTAAGGCCAGGGGGCCTCAATGAAAAACTGTTTTTT.

This clonotype was observed many times. The J gene is TRBJ2-5, the V gene TRBV7-2; 14 nucleotides line up with TRBD2. This CDR3 is 18 amino acids long. The J segment lost 4 bases and the V segment lost 8 bases, leaving 15 bases of the junction unmatched. The germline V gene encodes CDR1 SGHTA and CDR2 FQGNSA. DNA for the CDR3: TGTGCCAGCGGGCGGACTAGCGGGGGGCATGTTAGTTTAGAGACCCAGTACTTC. This encodes CASGRTSGGHVSLETQYF.

This clonotype was counted a few times. J is TRBJ2-3 and V is TRBV19; D remains ambiguous. This CDR3 region has 11 residues. The V end lost 8 bases, the J end lost 6 bases, and 9 bases lay between the germline ends. Germline loops: CDR1 LNHDA, CDR2 SQIVND (reference sequence). In DNA form, the CDR3 reads TGTGCCAGTCGCATCCGTGATACGCAGTATTTT. This sequence encodes CASRIRDTQYF.

This clonotype was detected ten times or more. CDR3 protein: CASSQDGLPNTEAFF. CDR3 nucleotides: TGCGCCAGCAGCCAAGATGGGCTCCCGAACACTGAAGCTTTCTTT. The J gene is TRBJ1-1, the V gene TRBV4-3; D is unresolved. The V gene's germline CDR1 is LGHNA and CDR2 YSLEER. The V gene lost 0 bases and the J gene lost 1 base, with 9 bases spanning the gap. The CDR3 totals 15 residues.

This clonotype was seen at least ten times. This rearrangement joins TRBV2 to TRBJ2-3; D ambiguous. Germline CDR1 SNHLY, CDR2 FYNNEI. V lost 6 bases and J lost 7, with 17 bases in between. This CDR3 is built from 14 residues. The CDR3 here is CASRPGPGLNTQYF. CDR3 coding DNA: TGTGCCAGCAGACCGGGCCCAGGATTAAATACGCAGTATTTT.

This clonotype occurred many times. The genes are TRBV7-4 and TRBJ1-2; no clear D gene. The CDR3 has 14 amino acids. Trimming removed 5 bases at V and 5 bases at J, with 15 bases between. CDR1 and CDR2 (germline): SGHVT, SQSDAQ. Here the CDR3 DNA reads TGTGCCAGCAGCCCCCGGGGATTGTGGTATGGCTACACCTTC. The encoded protein is CASSPRGLWYGYTF.

There are many counts of this clonotype. The J gene is TRBJ2-1, the V gene TRBV20-1; D is unclear. V lost 3 bases, J lost 5 bases, and 17 bases lay in between. Germline V gives CDR1 DFQATT, CDR2 SNEGSKA (reference sequence). The CDR3 consists of 15 residues. The DNA of the CDR3 is TGCAGTGCTAGGGTCTTGGGGAACTCAAACAATGAGCAGTTCTTC. Amino acids: CSARVLGNSNNEQFF.

This clonotype was counted at least ten times. This rearrangement joins TRBV7-2 to TRBJ1-4, with a tentative D call TRBD1 (6 bases). Trimming pared 1 base from V and 7 bases from J, leaving 13 bases between. The germline gives CDR1 SGHTA, CDR2 FQGNSA. The CDR3 spans 15 residues. CDR3: CASSLDGGSGEKLFF. The CDR3 nucleotides are TGTGCCAGCAGCTTAGATGGGGGCTCGGGTGAAAAACTGTTTTTT.

This clonotype was detected only a few times. The chain carries TRBV20-1 and TRBJ2-1, with 10 bases fitting TRBD2. Germline V gene data show CDR1 as DFQATT and CDR2 as SNEGSKA (reference sequence). V lost 5 bases and J lost 7; bases outside the gene matches: 14. The CDR3 consists of 16 residues. CDR3 residues: CSASGGKRGGSNEQFF. The CDR3, as DNA: TGCAGTGCTTCGGGGGGAAAGCGGGGGGGCTCTAATGAGCAGTTCTTC.

Ten or more counts support this clonotype. The chain recombines TRBV7-2 with TRBJ1-2; 7 positions agree with TRBD1. V lost 5 bases and J lost 7; bases outside the gene matches: 4. CDR3 length equals 12 residues. Germline lookup yields CDR1 SGHTA and CDR2 FQGNSA. The CDR3 sequence: CASSPGQIGYTF. CDR3 bases: TGTGCCAGCAGCCCGGGACAGATTGGCTACACCTTC.

This clonotype appeared many times. The chain uses TRBV28 and TRBJ1-1; D gene unclear. This CDR3 spans 14 amino acids. Trimming took off 5 bases at V and 1 base at J, with 11 bases between the two ends. Germline V gene lookup returns CDR1 MDHEN and CDR2 SYDVKM. Here the CDR3 reads CASSPPKRNTEAFF. The DNA for the CDR3 is TGTGCCAGCAGTCCGCCTAAAAGGAACACTGAAGCTTTCTTT.

This clonotype was seen ten or more times. V is TRBV28 and J is TRBJ1-2; TRBD1 matches at 7 bases. The V and J ends lost 6 bases and 2 bases, in that order; junction bases with no gene match: 0. Germline assignment: CDR1 MDHEN and CDR2 SYDVKM. The CDR3 has 12 amino acids. The CDR3 reads CASRQGNYGYTF. Written as DNA, the CDR3 is TGTGCCAGCAGACAGGGGAACTATGGCTACACCTTC.

In its sample, this clonotype was seen many times. The V gene is TRBV7-2, the J gene TRBJ2-7; D perhaps matches TRBD1 (6 bases). Germline loops: CDR1 SGHTA, CDR2 FQGNSA. This CDR3 is built from 14 residues. The ends were cut back, 5 bases at V and 2 bases at J, with 13 bases in the middle. Here the CDR3 DNA reads TGTGCCAGCAGCACATCGACAGGACCCTACGAGCAGTACTTC. Amino acids: CASSTSTGPYEQYF. The full variable domain, its missing parts supplied by reference TRBV7-2 and TRBJ2-7, is GAGVSQSPSNKVTEKGKDVELRCDPISGHTALYWYRQSLGQGLEFLIYFQGNSAPDKSGLPSDRFSAERTGGSVSTLTIQRTQQEDSAVYLCASSTSTGPYEQYFGPGTRLTVT.

This clonotype was detected ten times or more. V is TRBV29-1 and J is TRBJ2-7, with 7 bases aligning to TRBD1. Germline V gene lookup returns CDR1 SQVTM and CDR2 ANQGSEA. There are 13 residues in the CDR3. V lost 5 bases, J lost 0 bases, and 4 bases stayed unmatched. CDR3 sequence (DNA): TGCAGCGTTCAGGACAGGCCCTCCTACGAGCAGTACTTC. This sequence encodes CSVQDRPSYEQYF.

This clonotype was counted ten times or more. This chain connects TRBV7-3 to TRBJ1-5; 11 bases align to TRBD1. V shed 4 bases, J shed 0 bases, and the junction held 2 bases outside the gene matches. The CDR3 length is 16 residues. Germline V gives CDR1 SGHTA, CDR2 FQGTGA. The CDR3 here is CASSSGQGASNQPQHF. CDR3 nucleotides: TGTGCCAGCAGCTCCGGACAGGGGGCTAGCAATCAGCCCCAGCATTTT.

This clonotype came up many times. The rearrangement joins TRBV19 to TRBJ1-1; 7 bases are a match to TRBD1. With V trimmed by 6 bases and J by 1 base, 2 bases remained unmatched. This CDR3 has 13 amino acids. The germline V gene has CDR1 LNHDA and CDR2 SQIVND (reference sequence). CDR3 bases: TGTGCCAGTAGGACAGGGCGGAACACTGAAGCTTTCTTT. This sequence encodes CASRTGRNTEAFF.